A single sample is the source of the 23 T cell receptor beta chains below, sequenced in a study of CD8+CD57+ T cells in acquired aplastic anemia (dated by TCRdb to the late 2010s). The run used an Illumina HiSeq 2000. Genomic DNA served as template for TCR beta VDJ combination and CDR3 sequence profiling. TCRdb took the public reads, trimmed them with fastp at Q25, ran MiXCR for clone calling and kept in-frame beta chains. Under each unique CDR3 protein, matching rows form one entry showing the most common genes and DNA. The sample records some 190,000 distinct CDR3 sequences, 46% of which are singletons. The ten largest make up about 2.9% of the sample. Sequenced material: sorted CD4+, CD8+, or CD8+CD57+ T cells (not recorded which) from PBMCs. These receptors all come from a human donor in good health.

The chain employs TRBV10-3 and TRBJ1-2, with TRBD1 as a possible D gene (5 bases). This CDR3 is 11 amino acids long. The germline gives CDR1 ENHRY, CDR2 SYGVKD. The chain's CDR3 is CASTGGYGYTF. The CDR3 coding sequence is TGTGCTTCGACCGGGGGCTATGGCTACACCTTC.

This clonotype has just one count. The J gene is TRBJ2-7, the V gene TRBV19, with 10 bases fitting TRBD1. The germline gives CDR1 LNHDA, CDR2 SQIVND (reference sequence). The CDR3 sequence is 15 residues long. V shed 6 bases, J shed 3 bases, and the junction held 8 bases outside the gene matches. The chain's CDR3 is CASSAGTGEFYEQYF. The CDR3 region has the DNA TGTGCCAGTAGCGCCGGGACAGGGGAGTTCTACGAGCAGTACTTC. The whole variable domain, remainder taken from reference TRBV19 and TRBJ2-7, is DGGITQSPKYLFRKEGQNVTLSCEQNLNHDAMYWYRQDPGQGLRLIYYSQIVNDFQKGDIAEGYSVSREKKESFPLTVTSAQKNPTAFYLCASSAGTGEFYEQYFGPGTRLTVT.

The V and J genes are TRBV10-3 and TRBJ1-6, with D perhaps TRBD1 (5 bases). This CDR3 is 15 amino acids long. V shed 6 bases and J shed 5 bases, with 14 bases lying between them. Germline V gives CDR1 ENHRY, CDR2 SYGVKD. The CDR3 protein is CAIREGGANNSPLHF. The DNA for the CDR3 is TGTGCCATCAGGGAGGGTGGGGCGAATAATTCACCCCTCCACTTT.

The chain employs TRBV7-3 and TRBJ2-3, with a possible D match to TRBD2 (6 bases). Germline V lookup: CDR1 SGHTA, CDR2 FQGTGA. The CDR3 is 12 residues long. The V end lost 3 bases, the J end lost 9 bases, and 10 bases lay between the germline ends. The CDR3 DNA sequence: TGTGCCAGCAGCTTTGGCGGGGAAACGCAGTATTTT. It yields the protein CASSFGGETQYF.

This clonotype was seen repeatedly, ten times or more. The chain combines TRBV18 with TRBJ1-6; a weak D match, TRBD1 (6 bases). Looked up from germline, CDR1 is KGHSH and CDR2 is LQKENI. V lost 4 bases, J lost 6 bases, and 7 bases lay in between. The CDR3 consists of 13 residues. CDR3 in DNA: TGTGCCAGCTCACGGACAGTTAATTCACCCCTCCACTTT. Protein: CASSRTVNSPLHF.

There are a few counts of this clonotype. The gene calls are TRBV15 and TRBJ1-2; D is ambiguous. CDR1 and CDR2 (germline): LNHNV, YYDKDF (reference sequence). The CDR3 has 16 residues. The germline V and J ends were trimmed by 0 bases and 5 bases, with 16 bases remaining between them. CDR3 coding DNA: TGTGCCACCAGCAGAGATCTTGGTGTAGGAAAATATGGCTACACCTTC. Its translation: CATSRDLGVGKYGYTF.

Ten or more counts support this clonotype. The rearrangement links TRBV24-1 to TRBJ2-3, with D tentatively TRBD2 (6 bases). The CDR3 contains 14 residues. The germline CDR1 and CDR2 sequences are KGHDR and SFDVKD. Deletions cut 7 bases from V and 9 bases from J, with 19 bases between. In nucleotides, the CDR3 is TGTGCCACCAGGGACACCGGGGCCGGAGGGACGCAGTATTTT. This translates into CATRDTGAGGTQYF.

In the case of this clonotype: A much larger clone differs from this one at a single base, so this may be a read error. The chain joins TRBV6-1 to TRBJ1-5, with D possibly TRBD1 on 5 matching bases. CDR3 length equals 12 residues. Germline CDR1 is MNHNS and CDR2 is SASEGT. In DNA, the CDR3 is TGTGCCAGCAGGCCTACAGGTCAGTCCCAGCATTTT. Protein: CASRPTGQSQHF.

The chain combines TRBV4-1 with TRBJ2-5, with D uncertain. Germline V CDR1 and CDR2: MGHRA, YSYEKL. Trimming stripped 0 bases from V and 3 bases from J, with 8 bases between. The CDR3 loop spans 14 amino acids. DNA of the CDR3: TGCGCCAGCAGCCAAGAAGGATGGAAAGAGACCCAGTACTTC. Amino acid sequence: CASSQEGWKETQYF.

In this sample, this clonotype turned up a few times. J is TRBJ1-1 and V is TRBV24-1; D gene unclear. V lost 8 bases, J lost 0 bases, and 9 bases lay in between. The CDR3 extends over 13 amino acids. Germline lookup yields CDR1 KGHDR and CDR2 SFDVKD. Written as DNA, the CDR3 is TGTGCCACCACCGAGGGCGTGAACACTGAAGCTTTCTTT. Its protein product is CATTEGVNTEAFF.

This clonotype was observed a single time. A read error may account for a junction end that differs from germline. The chain uses TRBV14 and TRBJ1-5; no clear D. Germline-derived CDR1 and CDR2 are SGHDN and FVKESK. This CDR3 has 13 amino acids. The DNA of the CDR3 is TGTGCCAGCGGCCTCACGGGAGGTCAGCCTCAGCATTTT. Translation: CASGLTGGQPQHF.

The chain joins TRBV6-2 or TRBV6-3 to TRBJ2-3, with 8 bases that match TRBD2. Trimming at V came to 2 bases and at J to 0 bases, leaving 4 bases not matched to a gene. Germline V gene data show CDR1 as MNHEY and CDR2 as SVGEGT. CDR3 size: 16 residues. CDR3 DNA sequence: TGTGCCAGCAGTTACGGCTCTAGCGGGAGCACAGATACGCAGTATTTT. Amino acids: CASSYGSSGSTDTQYF.

The chain uses TRBV20-1 and TRBJ2-3; unclear D gene. Germline CDR1 is DFQATT and CDR2 is SNEGSKA (reference sequence). V dropped 5 bases and J dropped 2 bases, with 8 bases sitting between them. CDR3 length: 12 amino acids. The CDR3 protein is CSAPDVTDTQYF. CDR3 nucleotides: TGCAGTGCTCCGGACGTCACAGATACGCAGTATTTT.

There are many counts of this clonotype. The chain is built from TRBV4-2 and TRBJ2-7; 7 positions agree with TRBD1. The V segment lost 4 bases and the J segment 3 bases; nucleotides outside the gene matches: 9. The V gene's germline CDR1 is LGHNA and CDR2 YNFKEQ. The CDR3 consists of 15 residues. CDR3 DNA: TGTGCCAGCAGCCCTGGACAGGCGATTAACTACGAGCAGTACTTC. Translating it yields CASSPGQAINYEQYF.

The V call is TRBV29-1, the J call TRBJ1-1; 7 bases align to TRBD1. Germline loops: CDR1 SQVTM, CDR2 ANQGSEA. The CDR3 totals 15 residues. V lost 3 bases, J lost 1 base, and 8 bases stayed unmatched. The CDR3 is CSVEGQHVSNTEAFF. The CDR3 DNA reads TGCAGCGTTGAGGGACAGCACGTTTCGAACACTGAAGCTTTCTTT.

This clonotype came up many times. The rearrangement joins TRBV11-2 to TRBJ2-3, with D perhaps assigned TRBD1 or TRBD2 (5 bases each). The germline V gene has CDR1 SGHAT and CDR2 FQNNGV. V lost 1 base and J 5 bases, leaving 25 bases between the germline ends. The length of the CDR3 is 19 residues. Here the CDR3 reads CASSLGHPVQWGAGDTQYF. The CDR3 bases are TGTGCCAGCAGCTTAGGTCATCCGGTCCAGTGGGGCGCGGGAGATACGCAGTATTTT.

At least ten counts were recorded for this clonotype. The rearrangement joins TRBV10-1 to TRBJ2-1; TRBD2 agrees at 13 bases. This CDR3 comprises 14 residues. Germline V gene lookup returns CDR1 WNHNN and CDR2 SYGVQD (reference sequence). J gave up 10 bases and V 4 bases, and 4 bases lay outside the gene matches. In DNA, the CDR3 is TGCGCCAGCAGTGCGGGACTAGCGGGACAGGAGCAGTTCTTC. Its translation: CASSAGLAGQEQFF.

This clonotype has ten or more counts. V is TRBV12-3 or TRBV12-4 and J is TRBJ2-7, with 9 bases aligning to TRBD2. With V trimmed by 5 bases and J by 2 bases, 7 bases remained unmatched. This CDR3 spans 15 amino acids. CDR3 nucleotide sequence: TGTGCCAGCAGTACTACTAGCGGGTGGACCTACGAGCAGTACTTC. It yields the protein CASSTTSGWTYEQYF.

The chain uses TRBV10-1 and TRBJ2-7; D not certain. Germline V gene data show CDR1 as WNHNN and CDR2 as SYGVQD (reference sequence). This CDR3 is built from 15 residues. V gave up 2 bases and J gave up 0 bases, with 11 bases separating them. Written as DNA, the CDR3 is TGCGCCAGCAGTGAGGAAGACTCCAGCTCCTACGAGCAGTACTTC. This gives the protein CASSEEDSSSYEQYF.

This clonotype has at least ten counts. For the CDR3, the DNA is TGCGCCAGCAGCTTTGTGGGGGCTCGTTATGGAAACACCATATATTTT. It translates to CASSFVGARYGNTIYF. The rearrangement uses TRBV5-1 and TRBJ1-3; D possibly corresponds to TRBD1 (6 bases). CDR1 and CDR2 from the germline V gene are SGHRS and YFSETQ. The V end was cut by 2 bases, the J end by 3 bases, with 15 bases between. The CDR3 covers 16 residues.

J is TRBJ2-1 and V is TRBV7-9, with TRBD2 matching 7 bases. In germline, CDR1 is SEHNR, CDR2 FQNEAQ (reference sequence). V trimming: 5 bases; J trimming: 8 bases; junction bases outside the gene matches: 3. The CDR3 has 12 amino acids. The CDR3 sequence: CASSRLADEQFF. CDR3 nucleotide sequence: TGTGCCAGCAGCAGGCTAGCGGATGAGCAGTTCTTC.

The chain combines TRBV10-2 with TRBJ2-5, with a tentative D call TRBD1 (6 bases). V dropped 6 bases and J dropped 5 bases, with 10 bases sitting between them. Looked up from germline, CDR1 is WSHSY and CDR2 is SAAADI. The CDR3 covers 12 residues. The CDR3 DNA reads as TGCGCCAGCAGGGGGGCGGATGAGACCCAGTACTTC. This encodes CASRGADETQYF.

At least ten counts were recorded for this clonotype. The chain combines TRBV7-9 with TRBJ2-7; TRBD1 matches at 9 bases. CDR3 size: 17 residues. J gave up 5 bases and V 1 base, and 12 bases lay outside the gene matches. Looked up from germline, CDR1 is SEHNR and CDR2 is FQNEAQ (reference sequence). The CDR3 region is CASSLVGGDRGDDEQYF. The CDR3, as DNA: TGTGCCAGCAGCTTAGTTGGTGGTGACAGGGGGGACGACGAGCAGTACTTC.